Presented here are 20 T cell receptor beta chains from one specimen sequenced in a study of blood T cell repertoires in COVID-19. Using immunoSEQ multiplex PCR, the repertoire was profiled, and TCRdb retains in-frame clones only, with some absent. Among 200,000 to 250,000 clones listed, 83% were seen once. Sequenced material: peripheral blood. The receptors come from a woman between 25 and 40 years old with COVID-19, enrolled during active disease.

V and J are TRBV5-4 and TRBJ2-3, with TRBD1 matching 7 bases. Trimming took 5 bases from V and 3 from J; bases not matched to a gene: 3. Germline assignment: CDR1 SGHNT and CDR2 YYREEE (reference sequence). The CDR3 runs 13 residues. The CDR3 reads CASSPTGTDTQYF. Written as DNA, the CDR3 is TGTGCCAGCAGTCCGACAGGGACAGATACGCAGTATTTT.

The chain employs TRBV19 and TRBJ2-7, with 10 bases fitting TRBD1. Losses at the gene ends were 9 bases for V and 3 bases for J; bases not matched to a gene: 8. The CDR3 sequence is 14 residues long. Germline V lookup: CDR1 LNHDA, CDR2 SQIVND (reference sequence). The CDR3 DNA is TGTGCCAGCAGAGCCGGGACAGGGGTCTACGAGCAGTACTTC. It specifies CASRAGTGVYEQYF. The complete variable domain, with remaining parts taken from reference TRBV19 and TRBJ2-7, reads DGGITQSPKYLFRKEGQNVTLSCEQNLNHDAMYWYRQDPGQGLRLIYYSQIVNDFQKGDIAEGYSVSREKKESFPLTVTSAQKNPTAFYLCASRAGTGVYEQYFGPGTRLTVT.

The rearrangement joins TRBV9 to TRBJ2-7; D might be TRBD2 (5 bases). Germline V CDR1 and CDR2: SGDLS, YYNGEE. CDR3 length: 13 amino acids. The ends were cut back, 1 base at V and 5 bases at J, with 10 bases in the middle. The CDR3: CASSVRGSHEQYF. Written as DNA, the CDR3 is TGTGCCAGCAGCGTACGGGGATCCCACGAGCAGTACTTC. The full variable domain, its missing parts supplied by reference TRBV9 and TRBJ2-7, is DSGVTQTPKHLITATGQRVTLRCSPRSGDLSVYWYQQSLDQGLQFLIQYYNGEERAKGNILERFSAQQFPDLHSELNLSSLELGDSALYFCASSVRGSHEQYFGPGTRLTVT.

The V call is TRBV27, the J call TRBJ2-1; TRBD1 matches at 9 bases. This CDR3 has 15 residues. V lost 6 bases and J lost 7; bases outside the gene matches: 10. Germline values: CDR1 MNHEY, CDR2 SMNVEV (reference sequence). Here the CDR3 DNA reads TGTGCCAGCAGGGTCCCGGGACAGGGCCGGAATGAGCAGTTCTTC. This encodes CASRVPGQGRNEQFF.

The chain combines TRBV9 with TRBJ2-3, with a weak D call TRBD2 (6 bases). Germline V gene lookup returns CDR1 SGDLS and CDR2 YYNGEE. V lost 3 bases to trimming and J lost 1 base, with 9 bases between them. The CDR3 runs 14 residues. The CDR3 nucleotides read TGTGCCAGCAGCGAGAAGCGGGGCACAGATACGCAGTATTTT. This encodes CASSEKRGTDTQYF. Combining the CDR3 with reference TRBV9 and TRBJ2-3 gives the whole variable domain DSGVTQTPKHLITATGQRVTLRCSPRSGDLSVYWYQQSLDQGLQFLIQYYNGEERAKGNILERFSAQQFPDLHSELNLSSLELGDSALYFCASSEKRGTDTQYFGPGTRLTVL.

CDR3 protein: CASSLGGQGEEQYF. The CDR3 nucleotides read TGCGCCAGCAGCTTAGGGGGACAGGGCGAAGAGCAGTACTTC. The J gene is TRBJ2-7, the V gene TRBV5-1; 9 bases fit TRBD1. V lost 2 bases and J lost 7; bases outside the gene matches: 7. This CDR3 is 14 amino acids long. The germline V gene encodes CDR1 SGHRS and CDR2 YFSETQ.

The gene calls are TRBV14 and TRBJ2-2; D is perhaps TRBD1 (6 bases). The germline gives CDR1 SGHDN, CDR2 FVKESK. CDR3 length: 14 residues. V lost 9 bases and J 2 bases, leaving 13 bases between the germline ends. The CDR3 DNA follows: TGTGCCAGGCGTGGGGGCGCCAACACCGGGGAGCTGTTTTTT. Amino acid sequence: CARRGGANTGELFF. The variable domain in full, with the rest retrieved from reference TRBV14 and TRBJ2-2, is EAGVTQFPSHSVIEKGQTVTLRCDPISGHDNLYWYRRVMGKEIKFLLHFVKESKQDESGMPNNRFLAERTGGTYSTLKVQPAELEDSGVYFCARRGGANTGELFFGEGSRLTVL.

The CDR3: CASSKALTGGANGYTF. The CDR3 region has the DNA TGTGCCAGCAGCAAAGCGCTAACAGGGGGCGCTAATGGCTACACCTTC. The chain recombines TRBV21-1 with TRBJ1-2; TRBD1 is taken as the D call from the table, unchecked against the DNA. TRBV21-1 is recorded as a pseudogene. The CDR3 runs to 16 residues.

There are a few counts of this clone. V is TRBV29-1 and J is TRBJ1-2, with D unclear. Germline V gives CDR1 SQVTM, CDR2 ANQGSEA. The CDR3 covers 12 residues. V dropped 5 bases and J dropped 8 bases, with 15 bases sitting between them. CDR3 in amino acids: CSVQSLRGGYTF. CDR3 DNA: TGCAGCGTTCAGTCCCTGCGAGGAGGCTACACCTTC.

The chain uses TRBV5-6 and TRBJ2-1, with 11 bases aligning to TRBD2. The V gene end was trimmed by 2 bases and the J gene end by 0 bases; junction bases not matched to a gene: 1. Looked up from germline, CDR1 is SGHDT and CDR2 is YYEEEE. There are 16 residues in the CDR3. This CDR3 is CASSFTSGSSYNEQFF. DNA for the CDR3: TGTGCCAGCAGCTTCACTAGCGGGAGCTCCTACAATGAGCAGTTCTTC.

The chain recombines TRBV4-2 with TRBJ1-1; no clear D. Germline CDR1 and CDR2: LGHNA and YNFKEQ. The CDR3 is 15 residues long. V was shortened by 1 base and J by 0 bases, with 9 bases between the two germline ends. The CDR3 sequence is CASSQGNSLNTEAFF. CDR3 nucleotides: TGTGCCAGCAGCCAAGGAAACAGCTTGAACACTGAAGCTTTCTTT.

V and J are TRBV7-2 and TRBJ1-5; unclear D gene. CDR3 length: 13 residues. The V and J ends lost 4 bases and 5 bases respectively, with 9 bases between them. In germline, CDR1 is SGHTA, CDR2 FQGNSA. CDR3 amino acids: CASSWLGDQPQHF. Written as DNA, the CDR3 is TGTGCCAGCAGCTGGCTGGGAGATCAGCCCCAGCATTTT.

The V gene is TRBV7-2, the J gene TRBJ1-4; D is unclear. V was cut by 1 base and J by 8 bases, with 11 bases left in between. CDR3 length: 14 residues. Germline-derived CDR1 and CDR2 are SGHTA and FQGNSA. CDR3 loop: CASSLVRGREKLFF. In DNA form, the CDR3 reads TGTGCCAGCAGCTTAGTCAGAGGCCGGGAAAAACTGTTTTTT.

V usage is TRBV28 and J usage is TRBJ1-2; 10 bases map to TRBD1. V was clipped by 0 bases and J by 2 bases; unmatched bases: 9. This CDR3 region has 18 residues. From germline, CDR1 is MDHEN and CDR2 SYDVKM. CDR3 sequence (DNA): TGTGCCAGCAGTTTATGGCGGACGACAGGGGGCCTAAACTATGGCTACACCTTC. As protein: CASSLWRTTGGLNYGYTF.

V is TRBV7-9 and J is TRBJ2-1, with a tentative D call TRBD2 (5 bases). The V end was cut by 5 bases, the J end by 7 bases, with 6 bases between. Germline CDR1 SEHNR, CDR2 FQNEAQ (reference sequence). There are 11 residues in the CDR3. The CDR3 is CASSRGNEQFF. The CDR3 DNA is TGTGCCAGCAGCCGAGGGAATGAGCAGTTCTTC.

This rearrangement joins TRBV3-1 (or the pseudogene TRBV3-2) to TRBJ1-5, with TRBD1 matching 7 bases. This CDR3 region has 14 residues. CDR1 LGHDT and CDR2 YNNKEL come from the germline V gene (reference sequence). J lost 6 bases, V lost 1 base, and 3 bases had no gene match. The CDR3 loop reads CASSQVQGGQPQHF. The CDR3 DNA reads as TGTGCCAGCAGCCAAGTGCAGGGGGGTCAGCCCCAGCATTTT.

The J gene is TRBJ2-1, the V gene TRBV4-2, with a weak D call TRBD1 (6 bases). The CDR3 has 14 residues. Trimming removed 1 base at V and 5 bases at J, with 9 bases between. Germline V gene lookup returns CDR1 LGHNA and CDR2 YNFKEQ. In DNA form, the CDR3 reads TGTGCCAGCAGCCAAGGCAGGGGTCACAATGAGCAGTTCTTC. It encodes CASSQGRGHNEQFF.

At least ten counts were recorded for this clone. The rearrangement links TRBV6-2 or TRBV6-3 to TRBJ1-6; possible D gene TRBD1, 6 bases. The germline V gene has CDR1 MNHEY and CDR2 SVGEGT. Trimming stripped 2 bases from V and 9 bases from J, with 11 bases between. The CDR3 sequence is 14 residues long. CDR3 protein: CASSYRGLGSPLHF. The CDR3 DNA reads TGTGCCAGCAGTTACAGGGGGTTAGGTTCACCCCTCCACTTT.

CDR3 loop: CASSLGLEVNEQYF. The CDR3 bases are TGTGCCAGCAGTTTAGGTCTAGAGGTAAACGAGCAGTACTTC. The chain combines TRBV28 with TRBJ2-7; D gene ambiguous. Germline V gene sequence: CDR1 MDHEN, CDR2 SYDVKM. The CDR3 is 14 amino acids. Trimming shortened V by 2 bases and J by 5 bases, and 13 bases separated the two germline ends.

The chain couples TRBV9 to TRBJ1-2, with 7 positions matching TRBD1. CDR3 length equals 13 residues. Per germline, CDR1 SGDLS and CDR2 YYNGEE. V trimming: 1 base; J trimming: 8 bases; junction bases outside the gene matches: 5. For the CDR3, the DNA is TGTGCCAGCAGCGTAACGCAGGGGGGCGGCTACACCTTC. Its protein is CASSVTQGGGYTF.